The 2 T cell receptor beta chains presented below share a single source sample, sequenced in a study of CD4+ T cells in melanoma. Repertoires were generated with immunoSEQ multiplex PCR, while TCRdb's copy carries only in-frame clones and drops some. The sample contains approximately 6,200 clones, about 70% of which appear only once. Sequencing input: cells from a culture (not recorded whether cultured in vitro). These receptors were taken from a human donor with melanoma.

Written as DNA, the CDR3 is TGTGCCAGCAGTTTACGAGATACGCAGTATTTT. Translating gives CASSLRDTQYF. This chain links TRBV12-3 or TRBV12-4 with TRBJ2-3; D gene ambiguous. The CDR3 runs to 11 residues. Trimming took 2 bases from V and 5 from J, leaving 2 bases between them.

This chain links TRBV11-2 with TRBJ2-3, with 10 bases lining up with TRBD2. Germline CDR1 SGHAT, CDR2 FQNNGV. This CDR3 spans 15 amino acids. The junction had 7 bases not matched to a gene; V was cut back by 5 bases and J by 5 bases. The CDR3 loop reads CASSLTSGRQDTQYF. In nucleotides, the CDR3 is TGTGCCAGCAGCCTGACTAGCGGGCGACAAGATACGCAGTATTTT.